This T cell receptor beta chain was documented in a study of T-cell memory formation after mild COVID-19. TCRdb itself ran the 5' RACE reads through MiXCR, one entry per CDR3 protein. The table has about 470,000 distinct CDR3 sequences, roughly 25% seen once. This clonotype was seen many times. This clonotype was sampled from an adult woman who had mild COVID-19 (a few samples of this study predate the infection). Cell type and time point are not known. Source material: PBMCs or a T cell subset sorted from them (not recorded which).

Here the CDR3 reads CASSRTEGGNEQFF. The CDR3 DNA follows: TGTGCCAGCAGTCGTACCGAAGGCGGGAATGAGCAGTTCTTC. The genes are TRBV2 and TRBJ2-1; a weak D match, TRBD2 (5 bases). V was pared by 5 bases and J by 7 bases, with 15 bases between. The CDR3 has 14 amino acids. CDR1 is SNHLY and CDR2 is FYNNEI in the germline V gene.